The source of this TCR beta chain is a study of T cells after yellow fever vaccination. General study points: Boosting was followed by the reappearance of most primary-vaccination clones (roughly 96% CD4, around 86% CD8). It was the secondary response that reached its peak faster, day 5 versus 15, but it was weaker. CD4 and CD8 compartments shared a small share of clonotypes, likely from convergent recombination. There was a possibility that FACS-sorted repertoires contained abundant clonotypes contaminating from the bulk population.

This clonotype was recorded many times. Its antigen is not known. TCRdb re-called the 5' RACE reads through MiXCR, storing one row per CDR3 protein. The sample holds a few hundred thousand distinct CDR3 sequences, almost 4% seen once. This CDR3 has 14 residues. Germline values: CDR1 SGHTA, CDR2 FQGNSA. V lost 3 bases to trimming and J lost 3 bases, with 9 bases between them. The source material was PBMCs, sampled 5 days after the yellow fever booster vaccination. This rearrangement joins TRBV7-2 to TRBJ1-5, with D unresolved. The receptor was isolated from a man aged 18 to 29 who received the YFV17D yellow fever vaccine. DNA of the CDR3: TGTGCCAGCAGCTTGGTTGGGATCAATCAGCCCCAGCATTTT. It yields the protein CASSLVGINQPQHF.